Detailed here is one TCR beta chain. Sequencing used immunoSEQ multiplex PCR; TCRdb keeps in-frame clones, though not all of them. The sample holds about 68,000 clones; around 90% are singletons and the top ten take about 0.92%. The sample is drawn from a study of T cell changes during pregnancy in multiple sclerosis. The sequence came from a female donor with multiple sclerosis, enrolled in a pregnancy study. The sample consisted of peripheral blood, taken in the second trimester of pregnancy.

The CDR3 sequence is CASSLIAGGSYEQYF. The CDR3 nucleotides read TGTGCCAGCAGCTTGATAGCGGGGGGGTCCTACGAGCAGTACTTC. The V and J genes are TRBV5-4 and TRBJ2-7; 11 bases align to TRBD2. The CDR3 covers 15 residues. CDR1 is SGHNT and CDR2 is YYREEE in the germline V gene (reference sequence). The trim removed 1 base at V and 1 base at J, leaving 1 base unmatched.